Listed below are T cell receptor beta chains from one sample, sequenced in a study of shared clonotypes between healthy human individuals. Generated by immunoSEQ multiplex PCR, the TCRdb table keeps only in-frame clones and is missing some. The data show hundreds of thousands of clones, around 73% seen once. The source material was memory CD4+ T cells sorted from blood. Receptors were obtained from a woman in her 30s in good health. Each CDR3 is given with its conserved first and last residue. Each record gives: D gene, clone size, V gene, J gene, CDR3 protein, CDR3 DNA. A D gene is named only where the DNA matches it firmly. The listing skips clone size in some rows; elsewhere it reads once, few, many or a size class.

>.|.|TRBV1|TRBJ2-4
CTSSHNPGAGLEWSHQYF
TGCACCAGCAGCCACAACCCGGGAGCAGGGCTGGAGTGGTCGCATCAGTACTTC
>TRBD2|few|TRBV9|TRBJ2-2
CASSKSGRYTGELFF
TGTGCCAGCAGCAAAAGCGGGAGGTACACCGGGGAGCTGTTTTTT
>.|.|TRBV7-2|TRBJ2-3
CASSFSGLLTDTQYF
TGTGCCAGCAGCTTTTCGGGACTGTTGACAGATACGCAGTATTTT
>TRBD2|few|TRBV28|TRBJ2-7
CASNYSGSNPHRGYEQYF
TGTGCCAGCAACTATAGCGGGAGTAATCCTCATCGGGGTTACGAGCAGTACTTC
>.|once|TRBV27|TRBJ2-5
CASRRYRDRPQETQYF
TGTGCCAGCAGACGATACCGGGACCGACCACAAGAGACCCAGTACTTC
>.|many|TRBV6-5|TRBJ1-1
CASRRIGTEAFF
TGTGCCAGCAGGAGGATCGGCACTGAAGCTTTCTTT
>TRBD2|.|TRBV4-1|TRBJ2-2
CASSQIPAGDTGELFF
TGCGCCAGCAGCCAAATTCCAGCGGGAGATACCGGGGAGCTGTTTTTT
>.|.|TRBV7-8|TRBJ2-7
CASSFFGEYEQYF
TGTGCCAGCAGCTTCTTCGGGGAATACGAGCAGTACTTC
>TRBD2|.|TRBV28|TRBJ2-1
CASSPWTSGRNEQFF
TGTGCCAGCAGCCCCTGGACTAGCGGGAGGAATGAGCAGTTCTTC
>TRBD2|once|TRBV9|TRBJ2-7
CASSLTSGTYEQYF
TGTGCCAGCAGCTTGACTAGCGGGACCTACGAGCAGTACTTC
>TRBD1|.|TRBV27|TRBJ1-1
CASSFSPGTGNTEAFF
TGTGCCAGCAGTTTTTCCCCAGGGACAGGGAACACTGAAGCTTTCTTT
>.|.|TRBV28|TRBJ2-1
CASIPQGYYNEQFF
TGTGCCAGCATCCCACAGGGTTACTACAATGAGCAGTTCTTC
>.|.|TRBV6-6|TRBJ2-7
CASKKDRGSMFYEQYF
TGTGCCAGCAAGAAAGATCGGGGTAGTATGTTTTACGAGCAGTACTTC
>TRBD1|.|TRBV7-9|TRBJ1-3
CASRRTGGTGNTIYF
TGTGCCAGCAGGCGTACAGGGGGGACTGGAAACACCATATATTTT
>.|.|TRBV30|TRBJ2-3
CAWTDSYTDTQYF
TGTGCCTGGACGGACAGCTACACAGATACGCAGTATTTT
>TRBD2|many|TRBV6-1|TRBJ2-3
CASSDGGSGADTQYF
TGTGCCAGCAGTGACGGCGGGAGCGGCGCAGATACGCAGTATTTT
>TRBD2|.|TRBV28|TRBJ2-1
CASSFKPAGIGLAGLDNEQFF
TGTGCCAGCAGTTTTAAGCCCGCGGGGATAGGACTAGCGGGATTAGATAATGAGCAGTTCTTC
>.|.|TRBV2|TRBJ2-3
CAGQPYTSTDTQYF
TGTGCCGGTCAACCATACACTAGCACAGATACGCAGTATTTT
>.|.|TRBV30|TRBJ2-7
CAWSVDPYEQYF
TGTGCCTGGAGTGTTGATCCCTACGAGCAGTACTTC
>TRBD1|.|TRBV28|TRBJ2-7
CASSSPGTGPHEQYF
TGTGCCAGCAGTTCACCCGGGACAGGGCCCCACGAGCAGTACTTC
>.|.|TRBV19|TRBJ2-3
CASSILSPATDTQYF
TGTGCCAGTAGTATTTTAAGCCCAGCCACAGATACGCAGTATTTT